Listed here is a single T cell receptor beta chain. Which antigen it targets is not known. Base qualities were left out, and no much larger clone turns up one base away. The V and J ends are trimmed by 6 bases and 5 bases, leaving 16 bases between them. Reading from cysteine to phenylalanine, the CDR3 counts 13 amino acids. Only the CDR3 DNA stays, 39 bases, in frame from base 1. CDR1 and CDR2, looked up from the germline V gene, are SQVTM and ANQGSEA. These data come from a study of shared clonotypes between healthy human individuals (TCRdb year 2020). Background for the entire study: The cohort included three men and a couple of women between 18 and 49 years of age. For each donor, CD4 naive and CD4 memory were each given three plates, CD8 naive was given two plates, and CD8 memory was given one plate. The study deeply sequenced blood TCR repertoires of roughly five healthy adults to estimate repertoire size and the extent of clonotype sharing between individuals. To increase sequencing depth and limit assay-specific biases, different laboratories used diverse techniques to prepare libraries and sequence TCR repertoires. Leukapheresis yielded between about 0.9 and 10 billion PBMCs per donor. Findings and caveats that apply to the study as a whole: Even with the large sequencing depth, rarefaction of the sorted-subset datasets indicated that sequencing was incomplete. Clonotypes shared by all four sorted-subset donors showed higher generation probabilities than non-shared clonotypes. Pairwise subsampling indicated that sequencing depth was expected to affect the degree of clonotype sharing among donors. Naive subsets generally had larger estimated clonotype richness than memory subsets. Across a handful of donors, roughly 5% of naive CD4, roughly 3.3% of naive CD8, 2% to 2.5% of memory CD4, and roughly 0.41% of memory CD8 clonotypes were shared. Sampling was limited to blood, and TCR repertoires in tissue likely differ from TCR repertoires in blood. Because the study included a small number of donors, the genetic and exposure-history diversity represented was limited.

Donors were healthy HIV-negative adults with no recently reported acute infections or vaccinations. Every donor was a Caucasian adult residing in Nashville, Tennessee, USA. CD4+ T cells were enriched through magnetic negative selection, after which naive cells were positively selected on CD45RA and the remaining negative fraction served as the memory subset. After blood collection by leukapheresis, PBMCs were isolated using Ficoll-Histopaque density gradient centrifugation and then cryopreserved in the vapor phase of liquid nitrogen. Analytical flow cytometry was used to check the purity and quantity of every magnetically sorted T cell population. Each sorted fraction had its genomic DNA isolated and then quantified by UV absorbance on a Nanodrop 2000c. TCR CDR3 regions were amplified from genomic DNA by multiplex PCR using the deep immunoSEQ assay. Extracted genomic DNA from each cell subset was spread evenly across all wells of several immunoSEQ 96-well plates, with each plate serving as a replicate. For sorted subsets, each replicate PCR was loaded with about 0.2 ug genomic DNA, equivalent to 32,000 or so T cell genomes. The purified libraries were quantified using a Qubit 3.0 fluorometer, sized with a Bioanalyzer 2100, and then quantified again using the KAPA Library Quantification kit. Each immunoSEQ 96-well plate was sequenced on its own single-read 150-cycle Illumina NextSeq 550 flow cell. The paper's data handling went like this. Because only junctional sequences without quality scores were contained in the immunoSEQ output, filtering matching that applied to full-length reads could not be performed. Sequences were annotated with PyIR, a Python wrapper for IgBLAST v1.9, and V/J genes and CDR3 were assigned using IMGT germline references. Reads were removed for weak V/J assignments (E-value above 1e-6), missing CDR3, stop codons, out-of-frame junctions, or ambiguous translated residues. V3J clonotypes were defined by identical inferred V gene, J gene, and CDR3 amino acid sequence. Percentage overlap between repertoires was computed as shared unique clonotypes divided by the size of the smaller repertoire. Repertoire richness was assessed with RTK rarefaction, the Chao1 estimator, and Recon v2.1 estimates of unobserved clonotypes. Generation probabilities for all TCRbeta clonotypes obtained by the gDNA method from a few donors were computed using OLGA. Not all clones reach the TCRdb copy of this immuneACCESS table, which keeps in-frame sequences only. Checked studies attribute under half of the gap to unresolved V genes and leave the rest unexplained. The V and J calls and clone size were taken over from that table, and D and trimming were inferred from the DNA. The sample profile shows roughly 1,500,000 clones; approximately 98% of them were found once. Of the sample, roughly 0.45% falls within the top ten clones.

The receptor's source is a man aged 25 to 40 in good health. The chain employs TRBV29-1 and TRBJ2-5; tentative D gene TRBD2, with 5 bases matching. Sequencing used naive CD4+ T cells sorted from blood. The sample's cell subset or site label, decoded: CD45RA+ positively selected. The CDR3 protein is CSVDGVQGETQYF. The DNA sequence reads TGCAGCGTGGACGGGGTCCAAGGGGAGACCCAGTACTTC.